A selection of T cell receptor beta chains follows, all from one sample in a study of T cells in Graves' hyperthyroidism and ophthalmopathy. Using its own MiXCR run on the multiplex PCR reads, TCRdb lists one record per CDR3 protein. This sample has 450,000 to 500,000 distinct CDR3 sequences, with about 22% found just once. Specimen: blood. Receptor source: a woman in her seventies with Graves' ophthalmopathy. Each CDR3 is given with its conserved first and last residue. A D gene is named only where the DNA matches it firmly. Expanded clones get a size class; other rows say once, few or many, or leave the size out.

cdr3_length	v_call	j_call	d_call	clone_size	cdr3_aa	cdr3_nt
16	TRBV2	TRBJ2-7	NA	many	CASSNTRQYLTYEQYF	TGTGCCAGCAGTAATACTAGGCAGTACCTGACCTACGAGCAGTACTTC
15	TRBV6-5	TRBJ2-7	NA	NA	CASSSTGGSGNEQYF	TGTGCCAGCAGTTCGACAGGAGGCTCCGGGAACGAGCAGTACTTC
18	TRBV5-1	TRBJ2-3	TRBD2	few	CASSLGNRAGEEPDTQYF	TGCGCCAGCAGCTTGGGAAATCGAGCGGGAGAGGAGCCAGATACGCAGTATTTT
15	TRBV3-1	TRBJ2-7	TRBD2	NA	CASSQEREGTYEQYF	TGTGCCAGCAGCCAAGAGCGGGAGGGGACCTACGAGCAGTACTTC
13	TRBV3-1	TRBJ1-3	NA	few	CASSSKTGNTIYF	TGTGCCAGCAGCTCTAAGACTGGAAACACCATATATTTT
15	TRBV20-1	TRBJ1-5	NA	NA	CSAGRGASTDQPQHF	TGCAGTGCTGGGAGGGGGGCCTCAACTGATCAGCCCCAGCATTTT
14	TRBV10-2	TRBJ1-2	NA	NA	CASSESTKGHGYTF	TGCGCCAGCAGTGAGTCGACTAAGGGGCATGGCTACACCTTC
14	TRBV27	TRBJ1-1	NA	many	CASSQSTLNTEAFF	TGTGCCAGCAGTCAAAGCACTCTGAACACTGAAGCTTTCTTT
14	TRBV28	TRBJ2-7	NA	NA	CASSLEGETYEQYF	TGTGCCAGCAGTTTAGAAGGGGAAACCTACGAGCAGTACTTC
17	TRBV11-2	TRBJ2-5	NA	NA	CASSLGPGTPFGETQYF	TGTGCCAGCAGCTTAGGTCCCGGGACACCTTTCGGGGAGACCCAGTACTTC
17	TRBV12-3/TRBV12-4	TRBJ1-4	NA	NA	CASTLYRRGLGNEKLFF	TGTGCCAGCACATTATATAGGAGGGGGTTGGGGAATGAAAAACTGTTTTTT
13	TRBV3-1	TRBJ1-2	TRBD1	many	CASSQGDRGGYTF	TGTGCCAGCAGCCAAGGGGACAGGGGTGGCTACACCTTC
15	TRBV6-2/TRBV6-3	TRBJ1-2	TRBD1	many	CASKTFDRVFGGYTF	TGTGCCAGCAAGACCTTTGACAGGGTATTTGGAGGCTACACCTTC
13	TRBV19	TRBJ1-2	NA	NA	CASSIDTTYGYTF	TGTGCCAGTAGTATCGACACGACTTATGGCTACACCTTC
13	TRBV25-1	TRBJ1-6	NA	many	CASSAGPHSPLHF	TGTGCCAGCAGTGCGGGCCCTCATTCACCCCTCCACTTT
17	TRBV20-1	TRBJ2-1	NA	few	CSARDPVDLSSYNEQFF	TGCAGTGCTAGAGATCCAGTAGACCTGAGCTCCTACAATGAGCAGTTCTTC
13	TRBV2	TRBJ1-5	NA	many	CASTGERNQPQHF	TGTGCCAGCACAGGGGAGAGGAATCAGCCCCAGCATTTT
16	TRBV12-3/TRBV12-4	TRBJ2-2	TRBD2	many	CASSLIAGGGAGELFF	TGTGCCAGCAGTTTAATAGCGGGAGGAGGAGCCGGGGAGCTGTTTTTT
12	TRBV29-1	TRBJ1-2	NA	NA	CSVVRVDYGYTF	TGCAGCGTTGTCCGGGTGGACTATGGCTACACCTTC
15	TRBV30	TRBJ2-1	NA	NA	CAWTTGGSSYNEQFF	TGTGCCTGGACTACCGGAGGGAGCTCCTACAATGAGCAGTTCTTC
15	TRBV2	TRBJ1-5	TRBD1	NA	CASSGGQYSNQPQHF	TGTGCCAGCAGTGGGGGACAGTATAGCAATCAGCCCCAGCATTTT
13	TRBV27	TRBJ2-2	NA	NA	CASSLSLTGELFF	TGTGCCAGCAGTTTATCCCTGACCGGGGAGCTGTTTTTT
13	TRBV12-3/TRBV12-4	TRBJ2-4	NA	NA	CASSLLVPGIQYF	TGTGCCAGCAGCCTACTAGTACCGGGCATTCAGTACTTC
14	TRBV7-3	TRBJ2-3	TRBD2	many	CASSFSGNTDTQYF	TGTGCCAGCAGCTTCAGCGGGAACACAGATACGCAGTATTTT
15	TRBV18	TRBJ2-7	TRBD2	NA	CASSPPRGGLFEQYF	TGTGCCAGCTCACCACCCCGGGGGGGCCTCTTCGAGCAGTACTTC
14	TRBV7-2	TRBJ2-4	NA	few	CASSSGPGGNIQYF	TGTGCCAGCAGCTCCGGACCTGGAGGGAACATTCAGTACTTC
19	TRBV11-3	TRBJ2-1	TRBD2	NA	CASSKTSGRKRSSYNEQFF	TGTGCCAGCAGCAAGACTAGCGGGAGGAAAAGGAGCTCCTACAATGAGCAGTTCTTC
16	TRBV7-2	TRBJ2-3	TRBD2	NA	CASSRRLAGGPDTQYF	TGTGCCAGCAGCCGACGGCTAGCGGGAGGGCCGGATACGCAGTATTTT
15	TRBV28	TRBJ1-5	TRBD1	few	CASSFGTGGYQPQHF	TGTGCCAGCAGTTTCGGGACAGGGGGTTATCAGCCCCAGCATTTT
17	TRBV20-1	TRBJ2-5	TRBD2	NA	CSAGAGDSLKFEETQYF	TGCAGTGCTGGGGCGGGGGATAGCTTAAAATTTGAAGAGACCCAGTACTTC
14	TRBV7-9	TRBJ2-6	NA	NA	CASSLSAGANVLTF	TGTGCCAGCAGCTTAAGTGCTGGGGCCAACGTCCTGACTTTC
15	TRBV10-3	TRBJ2-2	NA	NA	CAISESTVDTGELFF	TGTGCCATCAGTGAGTCAACAGTTGACACCGGGGAGCTGTTTTTT
15	TRBV6-1	TRBJ1-5	TRBD1	few	CASSNDRGGNQPQHF	TGTGCCAGCTCGAACGACAGGGGGGGCAATCAGCCCCAGCATTTT
14	TRBV20-1	TRBJ2-7	NA	many	CSARDGRRMYEQYF	TGCAGTGCTAGAGATGGTCGGCGTATGTACGAGCAGTACTTC
14	TRBV7-2	TRBJ2-1	NA	many	CASGRVSSYNEQFF	TGTGCCAGCGGGCGGGTAAGCTCCTACAATGAGCAGTTCTTC
15	TRBV20-1	TRBJ1-6	TRBD1	NA	CSARTLGQFNSPLHF	TGCAGTGCTAGAACCCTGGGACAGTTTAATTCACCCCTCCACTTT
12	TRBV7-9	TRBJ2-1	NA	NA	CASSYRYSEQFF	TGTGCCAGCAGCTACCGGTACAGTGAGCAGTTCTTC
16	TRBV5-6	TRBJ2-7	NA	NA	CASSFNSDSVIPEQYF	TGTGCCAGCAGCTTCAACTCGGACAGCGTTATCCCCGAGCAGTACTTC
13	TRBV28	TRBJ2-7	TRBD1	many	CATTRDRDSEQYF	TGTGCCACCACACGGGACAGGGATAGCGAGCAGTACTTC
14	TRBV30	TRBJ1-2	NA	many	CAWTKTATNYGYTF	TGTGCCTGGACGAAGACAGCGACTAACTATGGCTACACCTTC
13	TRBV30	TRBJ2-7	NA	NA	CAWSEGIFYEQYF	TGTGCCTGGAGTGAGGGAATTTTCTACGAGCAGTACTTC
16	TRBV6-1	TRBJ2-7	NA	NA	CASSEGRGGSTYEQYF	TGTGCCAGCAGTGAAGGGAGGGGGGGTAGCACCTACGAGCAGTACTTC